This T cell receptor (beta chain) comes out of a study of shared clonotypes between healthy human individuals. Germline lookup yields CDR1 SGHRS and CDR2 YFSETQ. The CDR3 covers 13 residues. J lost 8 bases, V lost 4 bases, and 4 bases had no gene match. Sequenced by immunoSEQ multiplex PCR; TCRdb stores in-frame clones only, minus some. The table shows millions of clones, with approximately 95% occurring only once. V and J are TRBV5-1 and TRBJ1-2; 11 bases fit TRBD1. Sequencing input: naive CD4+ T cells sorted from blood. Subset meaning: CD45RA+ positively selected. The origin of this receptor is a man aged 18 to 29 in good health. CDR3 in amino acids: CASSTGTGGGYTF. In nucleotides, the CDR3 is TGCGCCAGCAGCACCGGGACAGGGGGAGGCTACACCTTC.